This TCR beta chain is from a study of T-cell reconstitution after alpha-beta-depleted transplantation in children. Regarding the study as a whole: Roughly two months post-transplant, alpha-beta T cells reportedly originated from several hundred graft clones that had expanded. The study traced high day-60 TCRbeta diversity in some patients to surviving recipient T cells and thymic progenitors.

Germline CDR1 MRHNA, CDR2 SNTAGT. The length of the CDR3 is 15 residues. The V and J ends lost 5 bases and 3 bases respectively, with 15 bases between them. As concerns this clonotype: Its antigen is still unknown.

Unique molecular identifiers were used to barcode this TCRbeta library. Each CDR3 protein gets one entry after TCRdb re-called the PCR reads with MiXCR. The sample has tens of thousands of distinct CDR3 sequences, around 50% seen once. V usage is TRBV6-4 and J usage is TRBJ2-3, with no clear D. The TCR sequence derives from a boy younger than two with SCID, due to receive a stem cell transplant. The sample in question was peripheral blood, obtained before TCRalphabeta/CD19-depleted stem cell transplant. CDR3 DNA sequence: TGTGCCAGCAGTCTCCGAGGCGGAGAGACAGATACGCAGTATTTT. Translated: CASSLRGGETDTQYF.